The clone carrying this T cell receptor beta chain was picked up many times. The antigen remains undetermined. The data derive from a study of identical twins. Broader study findings: For cord blood, abundant beta clonotypes had fewer insertions, unlike memory repertoires, which showed none. Models, which agreed with sharing between unrelated individuals, nonetheless underestimated the out-of-frame TCR alpha sharing seen in monozygotic twins.

Between the trimmed V and J ends, which lost 0 bases and 3 bases, there was a span of 12 bases. The CDR3 loop spans 15 amino acids. Germline V lookup: CDR1 SGHRS, CDR2 YFSETQ. A single record per CDR3 protein comes from TCRdb applying MiXCR to the 5' RACE reads. Of 200,000 to 250,000 distinct CDR3 sequences in the sample, around 6.5% are singletons; the top ten hold just over 14%. This sample was also put to use in a study of T cells expressing NK-cell markers. That publication notes: In sorted CD3+CD56+NKG2C+, CD3+CD56+NKG2C- and CD3+CD56-NKG2C+ T cells, TCR beta repertoires were obtained.

The chain links TRBV5-1 to TRBJ1-1; D remains unclear. The specimen sequenced was CD8+ T cells sorted from blood. The sequence derives from a woman between 18 and 30 years old in good health. CDR3 loop: CASSLEDRVYTEAFF. CDR3 bases: TGCGCCAGCAGCTTGGAAGATAGGGTATACACTGAAGCTTTCTTT.